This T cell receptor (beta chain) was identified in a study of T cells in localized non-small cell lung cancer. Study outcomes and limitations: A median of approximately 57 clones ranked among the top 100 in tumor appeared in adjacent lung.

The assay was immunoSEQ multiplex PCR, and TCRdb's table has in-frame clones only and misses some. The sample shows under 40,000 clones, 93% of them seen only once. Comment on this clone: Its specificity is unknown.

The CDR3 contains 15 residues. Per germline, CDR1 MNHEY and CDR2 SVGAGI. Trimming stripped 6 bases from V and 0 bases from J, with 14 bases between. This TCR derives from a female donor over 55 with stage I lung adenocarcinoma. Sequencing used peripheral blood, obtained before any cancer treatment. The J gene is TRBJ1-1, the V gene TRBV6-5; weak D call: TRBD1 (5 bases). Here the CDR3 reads CASSRDRPMNTEAFF. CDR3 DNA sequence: TGTGCCAGCAGCCGAGACAGACCTATGAACACTGAAGCTTTCTTT.